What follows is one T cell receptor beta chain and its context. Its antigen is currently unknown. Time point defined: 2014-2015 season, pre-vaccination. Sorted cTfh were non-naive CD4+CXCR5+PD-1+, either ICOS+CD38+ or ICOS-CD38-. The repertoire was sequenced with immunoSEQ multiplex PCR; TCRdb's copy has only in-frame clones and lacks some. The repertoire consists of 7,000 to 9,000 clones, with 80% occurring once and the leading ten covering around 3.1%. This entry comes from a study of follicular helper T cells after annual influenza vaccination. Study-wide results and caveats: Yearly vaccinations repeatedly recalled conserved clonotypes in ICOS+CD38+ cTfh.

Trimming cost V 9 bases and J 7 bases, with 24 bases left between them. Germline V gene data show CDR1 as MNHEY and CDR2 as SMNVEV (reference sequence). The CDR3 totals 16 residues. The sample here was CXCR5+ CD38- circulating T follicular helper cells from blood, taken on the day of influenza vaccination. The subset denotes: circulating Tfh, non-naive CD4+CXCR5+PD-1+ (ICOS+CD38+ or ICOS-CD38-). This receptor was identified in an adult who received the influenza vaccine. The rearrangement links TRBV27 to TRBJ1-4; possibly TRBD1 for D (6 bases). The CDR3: CASRGRSGVRGEKLFF. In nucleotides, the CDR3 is TGTGCCAGTCGCGGAAGGTCAGGGGTGAGAGGTGAAAAACTGTTTTTT. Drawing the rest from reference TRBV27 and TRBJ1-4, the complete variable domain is EAQVTQNPRYLITVTGKKLTVTCSQNMNHEYMSWYRQDPGLGLRQIYYSMNVEVTDKGDVPEGYKVSRKEKRNFPLILESPSPNQTSLYFCASRGRSGVRGEKLFFGSGTQLSVL.